A selection of T cell receptor beta chains follows, all from one sample in a study of T cell responses to AZD1222 COVID-19 vaccine. Libraries were prepared by immunoSEQ multiplex PCR; TCRdb keeps only in-frame clonotypes and omits some of them. This sample has approximately 130,000 clones; roughly 87% occur once, and the top ten carry 5% to 6%. The sequencing used peripheral blood, collected 28 days after the second AZD1222 dose. These receptors originate from an adult who received the AZD1222 COVID-19 vaccine. Both conserved end residues are trimmed from each CDR3. The order of the fields is V gene, clone size, J gene, CDR3 protein. Clone size is not always given. Where it is, it says once, few, many or a class for expanded clones.

TRBV5-1	.	TRBJ1-5	ASSIDSNQPQH
TRBV5-4	.	TRBJ1-2	ASSLSALAVGDRGRGYT
TRBV10-3	.	TRBJ1-2	AISEPEGGYT
TRBV27	.	TRBJ2-7	ASGDSSTYEQY
TRBV19	once	TRBJ2-3	ASSGPPGEGADTQY
TRBV18	.	TRBJ1-5	ASSPADRGPQH
TRBV4-1	.	TRBJ2-3	ASSREREADTQY
TRBV3-1/TRBV3-2	.	TRBJ2-7	ASSHLAGGREQY
TRBV30	.	TRBJ1-4	ALRERLLNEKLF
TRBV6-5	medium-sized	TRBJ2-2	ASSYSTSGSTGELF
TRBV2	.	TRBJ1-2	ASSDMGGWGYT
TRBV19	.	TRBJ1-2	ASSTRDSLYGYT
TRBV24-1	.	TRBJ2-7	ATSHSSGDRPYEQY
TRBV11-1	.	TRBJ1-3	ASSSSSGNTIY
TRBV23-1	.	TRBJ2-7	ASSQSRGGLTDEQY
TRBV5-5	.	TRBJ2-1	ASNRQGADNEQF
TRBV6-5	.	TRBJ2-2	ASSRTGRTGELF
TRBV5-1	.	TRBJ1-2	ASSLSPGQGGGYGYT
TRBV5-5	.	TRBJ1-1	ASSFGQAIHTEAF
TRBV6-1	.	TRBJ2-7	ASSEEGNAYEQY
TRBV30	.	TRBJ2-3	AWGTGWSTDTQY
TRBV15	.	TRBJ2-7	ATSRERLPSYEQY
TRBV6-5	few	TRBJ1-2	ASSYSALTDYGYT
TRBV4-2	.	TRBJ2-2	PRPQARGGLSGELF
TRBV7-8	.	TRBJ2-1	ASSLGSGAGEQF
TRBV5-1	.	TRBJ2-2	ASSLVGIGTGELF
TRBV7-3	.	TRBJ1-1	ASSPWGQGDPEAF